These T cell receptor beta chains were read from a single sample in a study of T cells in Graves' hyperthyroidism and ophthalmopathy. TCRdb re-analysed the multiplex PCR reads in MiXCR, keeping a single row per CDR3 protein. Among about 400,000 distinct CDR3 sequences listed, around 14% were seen once. The sequenced sample consisted of blood. These receptors were taken from a woman in her 30s with Graves' hyperthyroidism. CDR3s include the opening cysteine and the closing phenylalanine or tryptophan. The D gene is left open where the match is weak. Size is omitted from some rows. Given values are once, few, many or a class for expanded clones.

d_gene	abundance	v_gene	j_gene	CDR3aa	CDR3nt
-	few	TRBV7-9	TRBJ2-7	CASSFLRGSYEQYF	TGTGCCAGCAGCTTTTTAAGGGGGTCCTACGAGCAGTACTTC
TRBD1	-	TRBV20-1	TRBJ1-1	CSARGDRGNTEAFF	TGCAGTGCTAGGGGGGACAGGGGGAACACTGAAGCTTTCTTT
TRBD2	many	TRBV19	TRBJ2-5	CASSILMTSGKETQYF	TGTGCCAGTAGTATCCTGATGACTAGCGGGAAAGAGACCCAGTACTTC
-	many	TRBV6-2/TRBV6-3	TRBJ2-7	CASLPRTTGEQYF	TGTGCCAGCCTCCCCCGGACGACGGGTGAGCAGTACTTC
-	many	TRBV28	TRBJ1-2	CASSSGVLGGYTF	TGTGCCAGCAGTTCCGGCGTTTTAGGGGGCTACACCTTC
-	-	TRBV6-1	TRBJ2-3	CASSRQSGGTDTQYF	TGTGCCAGCAGTCGACAATCGGGAGGCACAGATACGCAGTATTTT
-	few	TRBV19	TRBJ2-7	CASSIGREGPTYEQYF	TGTGCCAGTAGTATAGGCCGAGAGGGCCCGACCTACGAGCAGTACTTC
TRBD2	many	TRBV4-2	TRBJ2-7	CASSQVITSGSSKQYF	TGTGCCAGCAGCCAAGTTATAACTAGCGGGAGTTCTAAGCAGTACTTC
-	many	TRBV4-1	TRBJ2-7	CASSQEPNTPYEQYF	TGCGCCAGCAGCCAAGAGCCTAACACCCCCTACGAGCAGTACTTC
-	many	TRBV28	TRBJ2-3	CASSLWAQGLDTQYF	TGTGCCAGCAGTTTATGGGCCCAGGGGCTGGATACGCAGTATTTT
-	-	TRBV11-2	TRBJ2-7	CASSFQGLVQYF	TGTGCCAGCAGCTTTCAGGGGCTGGTGCAGTACTTC
-	few	TRBV9	TRBJ2-3	CASSVGRWGGTDTQYF	TGTGCCAGCAGCGTAGGTCGTTGGGGGGGCACAGATACGCAGTATTTT
TRBD1	few	TRBV4-1	TRBJ2-6	CASSPGQGALPANVLTF	TGCGCCAGCAGCCCCGGACAGGGGGCATTACCGGCCAACGTCCTGACTTTC
-	-	TRBV5-1	TRBJ2-3	CASSTPLLGSTDTQYF	TGCGCCAGCAGCACGCCGCTCTTAGGGAGCACAGATACGCAGTATTTT
-	few	TRBV24-1	TRBJ1-4	CANRNQGGLNEKLFF	TGTGCCAACAGAAATCAGGGTGGGTTAAATGAAAAACTGTTTTTT
TRBD2	many	TRBV5-1	TRBJ2-2	CASSSGLAGGPQGELFF	TGCGCCAGCAGCTCAGGACTAGCGGGAGGGCCGCAGGGGGAGCTGTTTTTT
-	few	TRBV6-1	TRBJ2-1	CASGRSRSYNEQFF	TGTGCCAGCGGTCGATCCCGCTCCTACAATGAGCAGTTCTTC
-	few	TRBV19	TRBJ2-3	CASSIAGLLADTQYF	TGTGCCAGTAGTATAGCGGGCCTCCTTGCAGATACGCAGTATTTT
TRBD1	once	TRBV28	TRBJ1-3	CASSLRVAWTGVGNTIYF	TGTGCCAGCAGTTTGAGGGTCGCCTGGACAGGGGTCGGAAACACCATATATTTT
TRBD1	many	TRBV7-9	TRBJ2-7	CASSLAGAGGYEQYF	TGTGCCAGCAGCTTAGCCGGGGCAGGGGGCTACGAGCAGTACTTC
TRBD2	many	TRBV6-1	TRBJ2-2	CASWRGGRYTGELFF	TGTGCCAGCTGGAGGGGCGGGAGGTACACCGGGGAGCTGTTTTTT
-	many	TRBV5-1	TRBJ2-5	CASSLAVGKQETQYF	TGCGCCAGCAGCTTGGCAGTGGGGAAGCAAGAGACCCAGTACTTC
TRBD1	-	TRBV13	TRBJ2-2	CASSGGQGRTGELFF	TGTGCCAGCAGCGGGGGACAGGGTCGGACCGGGGAGCTGTTTTTT
TRBD2	many	TRBV6-1	TRBJ2-1	CASSSDLSSGRAINEQFF	TGTGCCAGCAGTTCCGACCTATCTAGCGGGAGGGCCATCAATGAGCAGTTCTTC
-	many	TRBV18	TRBJ1-4	CASSLEGRPNEKLFF	TGTGCCAGCTCACTGGAGGGGCGCCCGAATGAAAAACTGTTTTTT
-	few	TRBV20-1	TRBJ2-1	CSARDTGSSYNEQFF	TGCAGTGCTAGAGACACAGGAAGCTCCTACAATGAGCAGTTCTTC
TRBD1	many	TRBV7-9	TRBJ2-7	CASSMGQGPYEQYF	TGTGCCAGCAGCATGGGACAGGGGCCCTACGAGCAGTACTTC
-	many	TRBV12-3/TRBV12-4	TRBJ2-5	CASSGIGTQYF	TGTGCCAGCAGCGGGATCGGGACCCAGTACTTC
-	-	TRBV4-1	TRBJ2-7	CASSPQASYEQYF	TGCGCCAGCAGCCCCCAGGCCTCCTACGAGCAGTACTTC
TRBD2	many	TRBV6-1	TRBJ2-1	CASSEGGTRGYNEQFF	TGTGCCAGCAGTGAAGGGGGGACTAGAGGATACAATGAGCAGTTCTTC
TRBD1	-	TRBV18	TRBJ2-1	CASSPFPGTAYNEQFF	TGTGCCAGCTCACCATTTCCCGGGACAGCATACAATGAGCAGTTCTTC
TRBD2	-	TRBV7-2	TRBJ2-3	CASSLASGTTDTQYF	TGTGCCAGCAGCTTAGCTAGCGGGACTACAGATACGCAGTATTTT
TRBD2	-	TRBV7-9	TRBJ2-3	CASGPPGLAGGDTQYF	TGTGCCAGCGGCCCCCCGGGACTAGCGGGAGGCGATACGCAGTATTTT
TRBD2	many	TRBV20-1	TRBJ2-1	CSARDPGLAGWDEQFF	TGCAGTGCTAGAGATCCGGGACTAGCGGGATGGGATGAGCAGTTCTTC
TRBD2	many	TRBV11-2	TRBJ2-2	CASSYVLAGYTGELFF	TGTGCCAGCAGCTACGTACTAGCGGGATACACCGGGGAGCTGTTTTTT
TRBD2	-	TRBV6-1	TRBJ2-2	CASSRGLAGGGTGELFF	TGTGCCAGCAGCCGCGGGTTAGCGGGAGGAGGAACCGGGGAGCTGTTTTTT
-	-	TRBV9	TRBJ1-2	CASSLAEGAGYTF	TGTGCCAGCAGCTTAGCGGAAGGGGCTGGCTACACCTTC
TRBD1	-	TRBV12-3/TRBV12-4	TRBJ1-4	CASRHPVRGQGAVTNEKLFF	TGTGCCAGCAGGCATCCGGTTAGGGGACAGGGGGCAGTAACTAATGAAAAACTGTTTTTT
TRBD1	-	TRBV27	TRBJ2-1	CASLGQVNEQFF	TGTGCCAGCTTGGGACAGGTGAATGAGCAGTTCTTC
-	many	TRBV20-1	TRBJ2-7	CSARQGGPDYEQYF	TGCAGTGCTAGGCAAGGGGGTCCCGACTACGAGCAGTACTTC
-	-	TRBV27	TRBJ2-7	CASKPGAWYEQYF	TGTGCCAGCAAACCGGGGGCCTGGTACGAGCAGTACTTC
TRBD2	many	TRBV6-1	TRBJ2-1	CASSIQAGAGVSNEQFF	TGTGCCAGCAGCATCCAAGCAGGAGCGGGAGTTAGTAATGAGCAGTTCTTC
-	-	TRBV25-1	TRBJ1-4	CASIGSAKEKLFF	TGTGCCAGCATTGGCAGCGCCAAGGAAAAACTGTTTTTT
TRBD2	many	TRBV20-1	TRBJ2-3	CSARRAGGPGDTQYF	TGCAGTGCTCGTCGAGCGGGAGGGCCGGGAGATACGCAGTATTTT
-	few	TRBV4-1	TRBJ2-7	CASSPLTDYYEQYF	TGCGCCAGCAGCCCGCTGACTGATTACTACGAGCAGTACTTC
TRBD1	few	TRBV20-1	TRBJ1-5	CSAHPRGHVVQPQHF	TGCAGTGCACACCCCAGGGGGCATGTGGTTCAGCCCCAGCATTTT
-	many	TRBV18	TRBJ2-7	CASSPGRYEQYF	TGTGCCAGCTCACCGGGACGCTACGAGCAGTACTTC
TRBD2	-	TRBV7-9	TRBJ2-1	CASSREGTSRGNEQFF	TGTGCCAGCAGTCGGGAGGGAACCTCCCGGGGCAATGAGCAGTTCTTC
-	-	TRBV7-3	TRBJ2-2	CASSPKGGTNTGELFF	TGTGCCAGCAGCCCCAAGGGCGGAACGAACACCGGGGAGCTGTTTTTT
-	-	TRBV27	TRBJ2-7	CASSLRASVYEQYF	TGTGCCAGCAGTTTACGAGCCTCAGTCTACGAGCAGTACTTC
TRBD1	-	TRBV10-3	TRBJ1-2	CAISESPGTGHYGYTF	TGTGCCATCAGTGAGTCTCCCGGGACAGGACACTATGGCTACACCTTC
-	many	TRBV28	TRBJ2-4	CASSRTVIIAKNIQYF	TGTGCCAGCAGTCGGACTGTTATAATAGCCAAAAACATTCAGTACTTC
TRBD1	few	TRBV24-1	TRBJ2-2	CATSGDRGPVGELFF	TGTGCCACCAGTGGGGACAGGGGGCCGGTCGGGGAGCTGTTTTTT
-	-	TRBV19	TRBJ2-1	CASSDWGRGNEQFF	TGTGCCAGTAGTGACTGGGGGCGGGGCAATGAGCAGTTCTTC